This paragraph reports one T cell receptor (beta chain). Its antigen is unidentified. The same CDR3 can be traced to other DNA sequences in this sample. This specimen comes from a study of shared clonotypes between healthy human individuals. Background on the study: Samples came from a couple of female and a few male donors aged 18 to 49. Study-level results: Despite large depth, sorted-subset datasets appeared incompletely sequenced. Estimated richness values were generally larger in naive subsets than in memory subsets.

Sequencing was performed with immunoSEQ multiplex PCR; in TCRdb, only in-frame clones are kept and a portion is missing. Of over 2 million clones in the sample, 92% were seen once. Germline CDR1 KGHSH, CDR2 LQKENI. Trimming removed 3 bases at V and 2 bases at J, with 11 bases between. The CDR3 has 15 amino acids. J is TRBJ1-3 and V is TRBV18; a weak D match, TRBD1 (6 bases). The receptor's source is a young man in good health. Some clones in this sample may be carry-over from other donors' samples. Source material: naive CD4+ T cells from PBMCs. Subset given: CD45RA+ positively selected. CDR3 nucleotides: TGTGCCAGCTCACCGGGCAGGGGTCCTGGAAACACCATATATTTT. The encoded protein is CASSPGRGPGNTIYF.